These 32 T cell receptor beta chains originate from one sample sequenced in a study of blood T cell repertoires in COVID-19. Some clones are missing from TCRdb's copy, which holds only in-frame ones; the method was immunoSEQ multiplex PCR. The top ten hold 6.5% to 9% of the sample, which has approximately 220,000 clones, around 81% seen once. The sequencing input was PBMCs or T cells enriched from blood (not recorded which). Receptor source: a woman aged 40 to 50 with acute COVID-19.

This rearrangement joins TRBV27 to TRBJ2-6; TRBD1 agrees at 9 bases. Germline V gene data show CDR1 as MNHEY and CDR2 as SMNVEV (reference sequence). There are 16 residues in the CDR3. Trimming cost V 3 bases and J 4 bases; bases outside gene matches: 4. CDR3 bases: TGTGCCAGCAGTTTGGGGACAGGGTCGGGGGCCAACGTCCTGACTTTC. It is translated as CASSLGTGSGANVLTF.

This clone was detected only once. This chain joins TRBV5-6 and TRBJ1-6; a possible D gene is TRBD1 (5 bases). From germline, CDR1 is SGHDT and CDR2 YYEEEE. V was cut by 4 bases and J by 6 bases, with 17 bases left in between. The CDR3 runs to 16 residues. The CDR3: CASSPSGGLSNSPLHF. In nucleotides, the CDR3 is TGTGCCAGCAGCCCCTCCGGGGGACTGAGTAATTCACCCCTCCACTTT.

This clone was counted between two and nine times. J is TRBJ1-3 and V is TRBV29-1; D is possibly TRBD1 (5 bases). The germline V and J ends were trimmed by 7 bases and 4 bases, with 14 bases remaining between them. This CDR3 region has 13 residues. CDR1 and CDR2 (germline): SQVTM, ANQGSEA. CDR3 protein: CSAAGTVGNTIYF. The CDR3, as DNA: TGCAGCGCTGCGGGGACTGTAGGAAACACCATATATTTT. The full variable domain, completed using reference TRBV29-1 and TRBJ1-3, is SAVISQKPSRDICQRGTSLTIQCQVDSQVTMMFWYRQQPGQSLTLIATANQGSEATYESGFVIDKFPISRPNLTFSTLTVSNMSPEDSSIYLCSAAGTVGNTIYFGEGSWLTVV.

CDR3: CASSLLPGAQDEQYF. CDR3 coding DNA: TGTGCCAGCAGCTTACTCCCAGGGGCTCAGGACGAGCAGTACTTC. V usage is TRBV7-9 and J usage is TRBJ2-7, with a possible D match to TRBD1 (6 bases). V was clipped by 2 bases and J by 5 bases, with 16 bases between them. The V gene's germline CDR1 is SEHNR and CDR2 FQNEAQ (reference sequence). This CDR3 comprises 15 residues.

The CDR3 region is CASSLEDRGETQYF. CDR3 coding DNA: TGTGCCAGCAGCTTAGAGGACAGGGGTGAGACCCAGTACTTC. The chain combines TRBV11-1 with TRBJ2-5, with 9 positions matching TRBD1. This CDR3 has 14 amino acids. Losses at the gene ends were 1 base for V and 5 bases for J; bases not matched to a gene: 2. Germline lookup yields CDR1 SGHAT and CDR2 FQDESV (reference sequence). Variable domain in full (rest from reference TRBV11-1 and TRBJ2-5): EAEVAQSPRYKITEKSQAVAFWCDPISGHATLYWYRQILGQGPELLVQFQDESVVDDSQLPKDRFSAERLKGVDSTLKIQPAELGDSAMYLCASSLEDRGETQYFGPGTRLLVL.

The chain recombines TRBV24-1 with TRBJ2-3; no clear D gene. V lost 3 bases and J lost 2, with 5 bases in between. The CDR3 is 13 residues long. Germline V gives CDR1 KGHDR, CDR2 SFDVKD. Written as DNA, the CDR3 is TGTGCCACCAGTGATCCGGTCACAGATACGCAGTATTTT. Translating it yields CATSDPVTDTQYF.

This chain connects TRBV27 to TRBJ1-6; D is ambiguous. CDR1 MNHEY and CDR2 SMNVEV come from the germline V gene (reference sequence). Trimming stripped 3 bases from V and 6 bases from J, with 3 bases between. The CDR3 consists of 12 residues. CDR3: CASSFLNSPLHF. CDR3 DNA: TGTGCCAGCAGTTTTCTTAATTCACCCCTCCACTTT.

This chain uses TRBV7-3 with TRBJ2-5; TRBD2 aligns across 10 bases. Germline trimming cut 5 bases from V and 5 bases from J; bases unmatched to any gene: 8. There are 15 residues in the CDR3. CDR1 SGHTA and CDR2 FQGTGA come from the germline V gene. CDR3 amino acids: CASSLSSGRAETQYF. The DNA for the CDR3 is TGTGCCAGCAGCCTCTCGAGCGGGAGGGCCGAGACCCAGTACTTC.

The J gene is TRBJ1-1, the V gene TRBV12-3 or TRBV12-4; D gene ambiguous. With 7 bases removed from V and 7 bases from J, the gap between germline ends came to 16 bases. The CDR3 contains 13 residues. The CDR3, as DNA: TGTGCCAGCAACAACCACCGGGGTATTGAAGCTTTCTTT. Translated, it gives CASNNHRGIEAFF.

V is TRBV15 and J is TRBJ2-7; TRBD1 matches at 7 bases. Trimming removed 3 bases from V and 7 bases from J; junction bases left unmatched: 9. The germline CDR1 and CDR2 sequences are LNHNV and YYDKDF (reference sequence). This CDR3 region has 14 residues. CDR3 loop: CATSRRVTGVEQYF. The DNA for the CDR3 is TGTGCCACCAGCAGGAGGGTCACAGGGGTTGAGCAGTACTTC.

This chain uses TRBV6-1 with TRBJ2-1; TRBD2 matches 7 bases. The CDR3 spans 15 residues. Germline trimming cut 3 bases from V and 2 bases from J; bases unmatched to any gene: 4. Germline CDR1 reads MNHNS; CDR2 reads SASEGT. As DNA, the CDR3 is TGTGCCAGCAGTGAGGGGGACTACCCCTACAATGAGCAGTTCTTC. Protein: CASSEGDYPYNEQFF.

The gene calls are TRBV7-6 and TRBJ2-3; 10 bases are a match to TRBD1. The junction had 7 bases not matched to a gene; V was cut back by 2 bases and J by 2 bases. CDR3 size: 17 residues. From germline, CDR1 is SGHVS and CDR2 FNYEAQ. The CDR3 spells CASSLMGTGANTDTQYF. Here the CDR3 DNA reads TGTGCCAGCAGCTTAATGGGGACAGGGGCAAACACAGATACGCAGTATTTT.

V is TRBV14 and J is TRBJ1-4; unclear D gene. Germline assignment: CDR1 SGHDN and CDR2 FVKESK. The CDR3 sequence is 13 residues long. The V end lost 9 bases, the J end lost 7 bases, and 15 bases lay between the germline ends. The chain's CDR3 is CASNNVPGEKLFF. For the CDR3, the DNA is TGTGCCAGTAATAACGTACCGGGTGAAAAACTGTTTTTT.

This clone has just one count. The J gene is TRBJ1-6, the V gene TRBV15; tentatively, D is TRBD1 (6 bases). Trimming removed 0 bases at V and 7 bases at J, with 13 bases between. The CDR3 is 16 amino acids. Germline CDR1 is LNHNV and CDR2 is YYDKDF (reference sequence). The CDR3 region has the DNA TGTGCCACCAGCAGAGAAAAAGGGCAGGGGAATTCACCCCTCCACTTT. Its protein is CATSREKGQGNSPLHF.

The chain recombines TRBV28 with TRBJ1-1, with D unresolved. The germline gives CDR1 MDHEN, CDR2 SYDVKM. The V end was cut by 2 bases, the J end by 3 bases, with 7 bases between. This CDR3 has 13 amino acids. The CDR3 DNA follows: TGTGCCAGCAGTTTAGAAGCGTACACTGAAGCTTTCTTT. Translation gives CASSLEAYTEAFF.

This clone was observed a handful of times. The gene calls are TRBV29-1 and TRBJ1-4; 9 bases are a match to TRBD1. The CDR3 loop spans 16 amino acids. Germline values: CDR1 SQVTM, CDR2 ANQGSEA. The ends lost 1 base at V and 8 bases at J; junction bases unmatched: 11. The CDR3 protein is CSVEGQAGTGSEKLFF. The CDR3 nucleotides are TGCAGCGTTGAAGGGCAGGCCGGGACAGGGAGCGAAAAACTGTTTTTT.

Details on this clone: The same CDR3 can be traced to other DNA sequences in this sample. The V and J genes are TRBV27 and TRBJ1-6, with a tentative D call TRBD1 (6 bases). Germline lookup yields CDR1 MNHEY and CDR2 SMNVEV (reference sequence). V gave up 5 bases and J gave up 4 bases, with 9 bases separating them. The CDR3 covers 14 residues. The CDR3 loop reads CASSRDKYNSPLHF. The CDR3 bases are TGTGCCAGCAGTCGGGACAAATATAATTCACCCCTCCACTTT.

The chain uses TRBV29-1 and TRBJ1-4; possible D gene TRBD1, 5 bases. The CDR3 extends over 11 amino acids. Germline V CDR1 and CDR2: SQVTM, ANQGSEA. The V gene lost 7 bases and the J gene lost 8 bases, with 11 bases spanning the gap. CDR3 sequence: CSAHRREKLFF. The CDR3 DNA follows: TGCAGCGCCCACAGGCGGGAAAAACTGTTTTTT.

The chain has TRBV29-1 and TRBJ1-5; 12 bases map to TRBD1. The J segment lost 5 bases and the V segment lost 7 bases, leaving 3 bases of the junction unmatched. This CDR3 contains 13 residues. The germline CDR1 and CDR2 sequences are SQVTM and ANQGSEA. As DNA, the CDR3 is TGCAGCGCGGGACAGGGGGCGGATCAGCCCCAGCATTTT. Translation gives CSAGQGADQPQHF.

The chain uses TRBV20-1 and TRBJ2-7; TRBD2 is a possible D gene (5 bases). From germline, CDR1 is DFQATT and CDR2 SNEGSKA (reference sequence). This CDR3 contains 11 residues. V was pared by 6 bases and J by 3 bases, with 9 bases between. The CDR3 protein is CSAGRGYEQYF. CDR3 in DNA: TGCAGTGCCGGTCGGGGCTACGAGCAGTACTTC.

This chain links TRBV9 with TRBJ1-2; tentatively, D is TRBD1 (5 bases). The CDR3 spans 14 residues. The V gene lost 2 bases and the J gene lost 8 bases, with 16 bases spanning the gap. Germline-derived CDR1 and CDR2 are SGDLS and YYNGEE. In DNA, the CDR3 is TGTGCCAGCAGCGTCGGGACTAGAGCAATAGGCTACACCTTC. Amino acids: CASSVGTRAIGYTF.

The chain combines TRBV6-5 with TRBJ1-1, with D unclear. This CDR3 contains 14 residues. Per the germline V gene, CDR1 is MNHEY and CDR2 is SVGAGI. The germline V and J ends were trimmed by 3 bases and 4 bases, with 12 bases remaining between them. The CDR3 spells CASSYSTPVTEAFF. CDR3 nucleotide sequence: TGTGCCAGCAGTTATTCAACCCCGGTCACTGAAGCTTTCTTT.

The V call is TRBV30, the J call TRBJ2-2; TRBD1 agrees at 7 bases. The germline gives CDR1 GTSNPN, CDR2 SVGIG (reference sequence). J gave up 2 bases and V 6 bases, and 6 bases lay outside the gene matches. The CDR3 contains 14 residues. This CDR3 is CACAGTANTGELFF. The CDR3 DNA is TGTGCCTGTGCCGGGACAGCAAACACCGGGGAGCTGTTTTTT.

The chain couples TRBV10-3 to TRBJ2-7; maybe TRBD2 (6 bases). Germline assignment: CDR1 ENHRY and CDR2 SYGVKD. V was trimmed by 2 bases and J by 0 bases, leaving 11 bases between them. The CDR3 is 15 residues long. CDR3 sequence (DNA): TGTGCCATCAGTGAGAGTAGGGGAGGCTCCTACGAGCAGTACTTC. Its translation: CAISESRGGSYEQYF.

This chain joins TRBV6-5 and TRBJ2-1, with 14 positions matching TRBD2. Germline V gene data show CDR1 as MNHEY and CDR2 as SVGAGI. The CDR3 has 16 residues. V lost 2 bases, J lost 9 bases, and 6 bases stayed unmatched. In DNA form, the CDR3 reads TGTGCCAGCAGTTACCGACTAGCGGGGGGGCCGCGTGAGCAGTTCTTC. Translating gives CASSYRLAGGPREQFF.

In its sample, this clone was seen once. The chain recombines TRBV7-9 with TRBJ1-4; 12 bases map to TRBD1. The V gene's germline CDR1 is SEHNR and CDR2 FQNEAQ (reference sequence). V lost 5 bases to trimming and J lost 7 bases; unmatched junction nucleotides: 5. The CDR3 has 15 amino acids. CDR3 coding DNA: TGTGCCAGCAGCCCGGGGGACAGGGGGCGTGAAAAACTGTTTTTT. It yields the protein CASSPGDRGREKLFF.

The chain couples TRBV28 to TRBJ1-1, with 7 bases identical to TRBD1. Germline V gene lookup returns CDR1 MDHEN and CDR2 SYDVKM. The trim removed 8 bases at V and 1 base at J, leaving 13 bases unmatched. The CDR3 covers 16 residues. The CDR3 loop is CASAKDTGQRNTEAFF. Here the CDR3 DNA reads TGTGCCAGCGCGAAAGACACGGGACAGCGGAACACTGAAGCTTTCTTT.

The chain recombines TRBV4-3 with TRBJ2-7, with 10 nucleotides matching TRBD1. The germline CDR1 and CDR2 sequences are LGHNA and YSLEER. The CDR3 covers 14 residues. The J segment lost 3 bases and the V segment lost 4 bases, leaving 3 bases of the junction unmatched. CDR3 coding DNA: TGCGCCAGCAGCCTTGGACAGGGGGACTACGAGCAGTACTTC. This sequence encodes CASSLGQGDYEQYF.

The V call is TRBV19, the J call TRBJ1-6, with TRBD1 identical over 8 bases. The CDR3 runs 16 residues. The ends lost 6 bases at V and 8 bases at J; junction bases unmatched: 12. Germline loops: CDR1 LNHDA, CDR2 SQIVND (reference sequence). CDR3 sequence reads: CASRVTGTGGDSPLHF. CDR3 DNA sequence: TGTGCCAGTAGGGTTACCGGGACAGGTGGGGATTCACCCCTCCACTTT.

This chain links TRBV19 with TRBJ2-1; 8 bases are a match to TRBD2. The ends lost 6 bases at V and 0 bases at J; junction bases unmatched: 4. In germline, CDR1 is LNHDA, CDR2 SQIVND (reference sequence). The CDR3 contains 15 residues. CDR3 sequence: CASRTSGGSYNEQFF. Written as DNA, the CDR3 is TGTGCCAGTAGAACTAGCGGAGGCTCCTACAATGAGCAGTTCTTC.

This chain links TRBV4-3 with TRBJ1-2; D not resolved. The CDR3 is 14 residues long. The V and J ends lost 4 bases and 8 bases respectively, with 17 bases between them. Germline V gene data show CDR1 as LGHNA and CDR2 as YSLEER. This CDR3 is CASSPGSTIWGYTF. Here the CDR3 DNA reads TGCGCCAGCAGCCCCGGTTCGACAATTTGGGGCTACACCTTC.

This chain connects TRBV4-3 to TRBJ2-7, with no clear D. V lost 0 bases and J 3 bases, leaving 12 bases between the germline ends. The germline CDR1 and CDR2 sequences are LGHNA and YSLEER. This CDR3 spans 15 amino acids. DNA for the CDR3: TGCGCCAGCAGCCAAGAAATGGGCAGCTACTACGAGCAGTACTTC. Its protein is CASSQEMGSYYEQYF.